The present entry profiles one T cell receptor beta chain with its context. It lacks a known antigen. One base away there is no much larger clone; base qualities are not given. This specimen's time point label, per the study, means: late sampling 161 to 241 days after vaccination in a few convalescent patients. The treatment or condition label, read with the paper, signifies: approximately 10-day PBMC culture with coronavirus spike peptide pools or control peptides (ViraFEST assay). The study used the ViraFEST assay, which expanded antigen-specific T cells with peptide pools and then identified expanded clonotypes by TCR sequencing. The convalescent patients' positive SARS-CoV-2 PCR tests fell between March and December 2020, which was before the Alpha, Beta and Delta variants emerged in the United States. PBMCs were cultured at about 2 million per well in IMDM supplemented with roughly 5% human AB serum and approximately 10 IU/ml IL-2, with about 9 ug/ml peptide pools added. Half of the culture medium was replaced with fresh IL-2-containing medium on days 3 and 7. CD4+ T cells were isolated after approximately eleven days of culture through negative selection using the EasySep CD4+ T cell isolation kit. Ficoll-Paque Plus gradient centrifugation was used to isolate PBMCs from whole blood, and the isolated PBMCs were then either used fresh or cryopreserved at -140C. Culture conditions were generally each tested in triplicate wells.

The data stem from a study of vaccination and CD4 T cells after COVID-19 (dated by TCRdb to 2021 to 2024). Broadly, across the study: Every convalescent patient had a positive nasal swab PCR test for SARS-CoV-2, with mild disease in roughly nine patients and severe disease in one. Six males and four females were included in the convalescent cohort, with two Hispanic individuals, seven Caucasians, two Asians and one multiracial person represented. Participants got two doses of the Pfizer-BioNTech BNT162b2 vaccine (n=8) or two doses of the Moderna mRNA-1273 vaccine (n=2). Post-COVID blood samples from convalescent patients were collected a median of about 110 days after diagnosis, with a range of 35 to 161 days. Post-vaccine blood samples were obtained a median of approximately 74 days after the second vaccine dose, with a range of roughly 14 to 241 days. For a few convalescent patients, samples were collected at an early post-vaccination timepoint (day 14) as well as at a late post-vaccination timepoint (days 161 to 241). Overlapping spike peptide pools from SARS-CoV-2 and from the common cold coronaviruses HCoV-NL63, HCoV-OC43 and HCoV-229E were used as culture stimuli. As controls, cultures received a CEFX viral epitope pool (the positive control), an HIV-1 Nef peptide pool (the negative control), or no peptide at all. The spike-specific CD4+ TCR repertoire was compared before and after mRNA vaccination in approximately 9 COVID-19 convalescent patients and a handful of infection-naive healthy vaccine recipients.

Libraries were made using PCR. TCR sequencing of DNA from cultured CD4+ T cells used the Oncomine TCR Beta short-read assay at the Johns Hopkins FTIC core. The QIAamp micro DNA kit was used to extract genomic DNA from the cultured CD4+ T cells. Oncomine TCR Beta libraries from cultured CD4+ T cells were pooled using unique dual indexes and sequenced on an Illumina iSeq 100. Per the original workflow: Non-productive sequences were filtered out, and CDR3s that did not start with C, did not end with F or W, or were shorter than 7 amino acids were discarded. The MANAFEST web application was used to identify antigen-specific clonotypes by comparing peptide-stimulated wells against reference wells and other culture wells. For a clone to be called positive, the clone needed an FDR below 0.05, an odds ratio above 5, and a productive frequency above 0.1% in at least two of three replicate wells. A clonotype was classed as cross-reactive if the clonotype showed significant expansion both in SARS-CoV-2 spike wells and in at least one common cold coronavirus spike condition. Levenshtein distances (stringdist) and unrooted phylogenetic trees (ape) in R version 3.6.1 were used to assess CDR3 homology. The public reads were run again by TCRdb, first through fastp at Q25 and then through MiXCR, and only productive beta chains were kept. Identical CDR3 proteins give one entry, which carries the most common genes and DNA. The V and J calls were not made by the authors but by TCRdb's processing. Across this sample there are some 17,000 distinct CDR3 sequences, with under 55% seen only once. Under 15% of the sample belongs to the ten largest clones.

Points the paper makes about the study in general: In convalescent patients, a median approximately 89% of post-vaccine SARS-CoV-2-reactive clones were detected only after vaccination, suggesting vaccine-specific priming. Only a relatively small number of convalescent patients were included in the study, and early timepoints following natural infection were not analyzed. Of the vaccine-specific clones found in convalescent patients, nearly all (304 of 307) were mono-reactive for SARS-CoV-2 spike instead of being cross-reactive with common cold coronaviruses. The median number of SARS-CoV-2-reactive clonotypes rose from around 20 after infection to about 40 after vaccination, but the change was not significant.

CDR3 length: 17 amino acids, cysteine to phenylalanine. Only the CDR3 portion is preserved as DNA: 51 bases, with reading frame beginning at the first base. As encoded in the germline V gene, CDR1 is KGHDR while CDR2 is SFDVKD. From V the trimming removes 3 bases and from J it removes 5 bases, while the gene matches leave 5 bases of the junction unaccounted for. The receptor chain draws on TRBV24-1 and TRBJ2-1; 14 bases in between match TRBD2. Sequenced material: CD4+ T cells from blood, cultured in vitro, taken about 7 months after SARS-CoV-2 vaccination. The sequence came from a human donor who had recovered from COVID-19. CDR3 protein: CATSDPGTSGSHNEQFF. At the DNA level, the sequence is TGTGCCACCAGTGATCCCGGGACTAGCGGGAGTCACAATGAGCAGTTCTTC.